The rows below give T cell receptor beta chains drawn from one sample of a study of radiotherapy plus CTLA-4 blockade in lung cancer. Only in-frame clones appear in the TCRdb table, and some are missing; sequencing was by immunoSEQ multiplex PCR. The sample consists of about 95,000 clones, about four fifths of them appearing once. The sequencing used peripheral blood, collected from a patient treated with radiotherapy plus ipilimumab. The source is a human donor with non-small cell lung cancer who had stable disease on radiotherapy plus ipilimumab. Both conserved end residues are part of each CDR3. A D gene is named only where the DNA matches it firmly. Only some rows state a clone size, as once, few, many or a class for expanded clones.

CDR3nt: TGTGCCAGCAGCTTAGGACTAGCGGGGGCTCAAGAGACCCAGTACTTC; CDR3aa: CASSLGLAGAQETQYF; abundance: -; j_gene: TRBJ2-5; v_gene: TRBV5-4; d_gene: TRBD2; len: 16
CDR3nt: TGTGCCAGCAGCGTAGCTTCAGGGGGGTACGAGCAGTACTTC; CDR3aa: CASSVASGGYEQYF; abundance: -; j_gene: TRBJ2-7; v_gene: TRBV9; d_gene: -; len: 14
CDR3nt: TGTGCCAGCAGCTCGGCCCCCCACAATGAGCAGTTCTTC; CDR3aa: CASSSAPHNEQFF; abundance: -; j_gene: TRBJ2-1; v_gene: TRBV7-7; d_gene: -; len: 13
CDR3nt: TGTGCCAGCAGGGAAAAGGACACGATAGCCGGGGAGCTGCTTTTT; CDR3aa: CASREKDTIAGELLF; abundance: -; j_gene: TRBJ2-2; v_gene: TRBV6-1; d_gene: -; len: 15
CDR3nt: TGTGCCAGCACCCTGGACCTCTCAGGACAGCCCCAGCATTTT; CDR3aa: CASTLDLSGQPQHF; abundance: -; j_gene: TRBJ1-5; v_gene: TRBV6-1; d_gene: -; len: 14
CDR3nt: TGCGCCAGCAGCCCTCTGAGGGTCCCCGGGGAGCTGTTTTTT; CDR3aa: CASSPLRVPGELFF; abundance: -; j_gene: TRBJ2-2; v_gene: TRBV10-1; d_gene: -; len: 14
CDR3nt: TGTGCCAGCTCCCCTTTGGGGGGGGGACTCATCGACAATGAGCAGTTCTTC; CDR3aa: CASSPLGGGLIDNEQFF; abundance: -; j_gene: TRBJ2-1; v_gene: TRBV28; d_gene: TRBD2; len: 17
CDR3nt: TGTGCCGGTGGGAGAAAAGATACGCAGTATTTT; CDR3aa: CAGGRKDTQYF; abundance: once; j_gene: TRBJ2-3; v_gene: TRBV5-8; d_gene: -; len: 11
CDR3nt: TGTGCCAGCAGTATAGGGGGCAACCAAGAGACCCAGTACTTC; CDR3aa: CASSIGGNQETQYF; abundance: -; j_gene: TRBJ2-5; v_gene: TRBV6-5; d_gene: TRBD1; len: 14
CDR3nt: TGTGCCATCAGTGAACTGGCGGATACGCAGTATTTT; CDR3aa: CAISELADTQYF; abundance: -; j_gene: TRBJ2-3; v_gene: TRBV10-3; d_gene: -; len: 12
CDR3nt: TGCAGCGTTGATCCAGGGGGCATGAACACTGAAGCTTTCTTT; CDR3aa: CSVDPGGMNTEAFF; abundance: -; j_gene: TRBJ1-1; v_gene: TRBV29-1; d_gene: TRBD1; len: 14
CDR3nt: TGTGCCAGCAGCCCCCGACAGGGATTAATGAACACTGAAGCTTTCTTT; CDR3aa: CASSPRQGLMNTEAFF; abundance: once; j_gene: TRBJ1-1; v_gene: TRBV9; d_gene: TRBD1; len: 16
CDR3nt: TGCAGCGCCGAAGGCACTGGAAACACCATATATTTT; CDR3aa: CSAEGTGNTIYF; abundance: -; j_gene: TRBJ1-3; v_gene: TRBV29-1; d_gene: -; len: 12
CDR3nt: TGTGCCAGCAGTCCTCGGACAGGGAGGAACACTGAAGCTTTCTTT; CDR3aa: CASSPRTGRNTEAFF; abundance: -; j_gene: TRBJ1-1; v_gene: TRBV2; d_gene: TRBD1; len: 15
CDR3nt: TGTGCCAGCTCATCACAGGCGGTTGAAGCTTTCTTT; CDR3aa: CASSSQAVEAFF; abundance: -; j_gene: TRBJ1-1; v_gene: TRBV18; d_gene: -; len: 12
CDR3nt: TGTGCCAGCAGCTTCCCTAGCAGGGCGGTCGACGAGCAGTACTTC; CDR3aa: CASSFPSRAVDEQYF; abundance: -; j_gene: TRBJ2-7; v_gene: TRBV5-8; d_gene: -; len: 15
CDR3nt: TGTGCCAGCAGCGTAGCCAATTCACCCCTCCACTTT; CDR3aa: CASSVANSPLHF; abundance: -; j_gene: TRBJ1-6; v_gene: TRBV9; d_gene: -; len: 12